What follows are 19 T cell receptor beta chains derived from one specimen sequenced in a study of tumor-infiltrating lymphocytes in oesophageal squamous cell carcinoma. TCRdb itself ran the PCR reads through MiXCR, one entry per CDR3 protein. The profile shows roughly 20,000 distinct CDR3 sequences, under 40% of them singletons. Sequencing was carried out using esophageal tumor tissue. Receptor source: a male donor with esophageal squamous cell carcinoma.

The J gene is TRBJ2-2, the V gene TRBV6-8; the D gene is possibly TRBD1 (6 bases). The germline CDR1 and CDR2 sequences are MNHGY and SAAAGT. The CDR3 runs to 12 residues. With 6 bases removed from V and 7 bases from J, the gap between germline ends came to 9 bases. For the CDR3, the DNA is TGTGCCAGCAGACCGGACAGCGGGGAGCTGTTTTTT. Amino acid sequence: CASRPDSGELFF.

The chain has TRBV19 and TRBJ2-6; D is perhaps TRBD1 (6 bases). The end of the DNA fits TRBJ2-7 better, so the J call may be wrong. This CDR3 has 15 amino acids. The germline CDR1 and CDR2 sequences are LNHDA and SQIVND (reference sequence). The CDR3 nucleotides are TGTGCCAGTAGTTCACCCAAGACAGGACCGGGCCAGCAGTACTTC. It encodes CASSSPKTGPGQQYF.

To note about this clonotype: This may stem from a read error, because a much larger clone lies one nucleotide away. The chain links TRBV27 to TRBJ2-3, with D possibly being TRBD2 (5 bases). CDR3 length equals 14 residues. Germline loops: CDR1 MNHEY, CDR2 SMNVEV (reference sequence). The V end lost 5 bases, the J end lost 14 bases, and 23 bases lay between the germline ends. The CDR3 here is CASSPGPNTGELYF. The CDR3 nucleotides are TGTGCCAGCAGTCCCGGACCTAACACCGGGGAGCTGTATTTT.

The sample holds many counts of this clonotype. V usage is TRBV19 and J usage is TRBJ2-2; either TRBD1 or TRBD2 may supply D (5 bases each). Per germline, CDR1 LNHDA and CDR2 SQIVND (reference sequence). The CDR3 is made up of 12 amino acids. V was cut by 4 bases and J by 9 bases, with 9 bases left in between. CDR3 residues: CASSTRDRELFF. As DNA, the CDR3 is TGTGCCAGTAGTACCAGGGACCGGGAGCTGTTTTTT.

V gene TRBV7-2 combines with J gene TRBJ2-3, with 7 bases identical to TRBD2. Trimming at V came to 6 bases and at J to 0 bases, leaving 6 bases not matched to a gene. The CDR3 has 15 residues. The germline V gene encodes CDR1 SGHTA and CDR2 FQGNSA. CDR3 in DNA: TGTGCCAGCAGTCGGGACTACCTCAGCACAGATACGCAGTATTTT. Protein: CASSRDYLSTDTQYF.

To note about this clonotype: This sequence may be a read error, since a much larger clone differs from it by one base. As DNA, the CDR3 is TGTGCCAGAAGCGGAAATGCGCAGGGAAGGAGGAACACCGGGGAGCTGTATTTT. Protein product: CARSGNAQGRRNTGELYF. V usage is TRBV5-3 and J usage is TRBJ2-3, with D perhaps given as TRBD1 or TRBD2 (5 bases each). TRBV5-3 is sorted into the ORF group, with uncertain function. The CDR3 is 18 residues long. V lost 4 bases and J 14 bases, leaving 35 bases between the germline ends.

This clonotype appeared many times. The V gene is TRBV19, the J gene TRBJ2-2; D uncertain. Germline V gene sequence: CDR1 LNHDA, CDR2 SQIVND (reference sequence). V shed 1 base and J shed 0 bases, with 12 bases lying between them. This CDR3 has 17 residues. CDR3 nucleotide sequence: TGTGCCAGTAGTATAGTAGATGGGCATTCGAACACCGGGGAGCTGTTTTTT. This sequence encodes CASSIVDGHSNTGELFF.

This clonotype turned up a few times. This chain uses TRBV4-1 with TRBJ2-1, with TRBD1 matching over 12 bases. The J call may be wrong; the DNA end is better matched by TRBJ2-7. Germline values: CDR1 MGHRA, CDR2 YSYEKL. The length of the CDR3 is 15 residues. Here the CDR3 reads CASSFRDRGLYEQYF. The CDR3 nucleotides are TGCGCCAGCAGCTTCCGGGACAGGGGGCTCTACGAGCAGTACTTC.

The rearrangement links TRBV6-6 to TRBJ2-5; TRBD1 or TRBD2 may be the D gene (5 bases each). The CDR3 extends over 14 amino acids. Germline CDR1 MNHNY, CDR2 SVGAGI (reference sequence). Trimming took 3 bases from V and 1 from J, leaving 9 bases between them. DNA for the CDR3: TGTGCCAGCAGTTATATGGGACCCCAAGAGACCCAGTACTTC. It encodes CASSYMGPQETQYF.

There are many counts of this clonotype. A much larger clone lies one base from this, so it may be a read error. The rearrangement uses TRBV7-3 and TRBJ2-7; tentatively, D is TRBD1 (5 bases). V was shortened by 4 bases and J by 7 bases, with 17 bases between the two germline ends. The CDR3 runs 14 residues. Germline V gene data show CDR1 as SGHTA and CDR2 as FQGTGA. The CDR3 nucleotides are TGTGCCAGCAGCTGGGGCGGACCAAACAATGAGCAGTACTTC. Its protein is CASSWGGPNNEQYF.

Many counts were recorded for this clonotype. CDR3 sequence: CASPTPGLAFVYEQFF. As DNA, the CDR3 is TGTGCCAGTCCTACGCCGGGACTAGCGTTTGTGTATGAGCAGTTCTTC. The chain combines TRBV19 with TRBJ2-1; TRBD2 aligns across 10 bases. The J segment lost 8 bases and the V segment lost 8 bases, leaving 15 bases of the junction unmatched. There are 16 residues in the CDR3. Germline values: CDR1 LNHDA, CDR2 SQIVND (reference sequence). The whole variable domain, filled in from reference TRBV19 and TRBJ2-1, reads DGGITQSPKYLFRKEGQNVTLSCEQNLNHDAMYWYRQDPGQGLRLIYYSQIVNDFQKGDIAEGYSVSREKKESFPLTVTSAQKNPTAFYLCASPTPGLAFVYEQFFGPGTRLTVL.

The genes are TRBV3-1 and TRBJ2-5, with a tentative D call TRBD1 (6 bases). The J call may be in error: the DNA end matches TRBJ2-7 better. Germline V gene sequence: CDR1 LGHDT, CDR2 YNNKEL (reference sequence). The CDR3 has 15 amino acids. The CDR3 sequence is CASSLLPGQNYEQYF. The DNA of the CDR3 is TGTGCCAGCAGCCTATTACCGGGACAAAACTACGAGCAGTACTTC.

The table lists this clonotype with many counts. The rearrangement uses TRBV20-1 and TRBJ2-5, with D perhaps matching TRBD1 or TRBD2 (5 bases each). The DNA end favors TRBJ2-7, so the J call may be wrong. The CDR3 extends over 14 amino acids. From germline, CDR1 is DFQATT and CDR2 SNEGSKA (reference sequence). The CDR3 is CSAETGTEGYEQYF. In nucleotides, the CDR3 is TGCAGTGCCGAAACCGGGACGGAAGGGTACGAGCAGTACTTC.

For this clonotype: This is likely a read error, given that the CDR3 carries no conserved phenylalanine or tryptophan at its end. Because the CDR3's place on the DNA is in doubt, the DNA is left out and the CDR3 is given as listed by TCRdb. This rearrangement joins TRBV6-8 to TRBJ1-1; whether TRBD1, the table's D call, matches the DNA was not checked. Germline loops: CDR1 MNHGY, CDR2 SAAAGT. With termini counted, the CDR3 has 16 amino acids. CDR3 protein: CASSSRSGLGGYTFGP.

This chain links TRBV12-3 or TRBV12-4 with TRBJ2-5, with TRBD2 identical over 12 bases. J gave up 5 bases and V 6 bases, and 7 bases lay outside the gene matches. The CDR3 extends over 15 amino acids. CDR3 DNA sequence: TGTGCCAGCAGCGCTGGACTAGCGGGATGGGAGACCCAGTACTTC. Amino acids: CASSAGLAGWETQYF.

V is TRBV18 and J is TRBJ2-3; D is unresolved. In germline, CDR1 is KGHSH, CDR2 LQKENI. The CDR3 totals 12 residues. V lost 6 bases, J lost 6 bases, and 10 bases lay in between. The CDR3 here is CASSHPQDTQYF. The DNA for the CDR3 is TGTGCCAGCTCCCATCCTCAGGATACGCAGTATTTT.

This chain uses TRBV5-5 with TRBJ2-7; 7 nucleotides agree with TRBD1. This CDR3 has 14 residues. Germline V gives CDR1 SGHKS, CDR2 YYEKEE (reference sequence). After removal of 0 bases from V and 2 bases from J, the junction contained 2 bases not matched to a gene. The CDR3 nucleotides read TGTGCCAGCAGCTTGGGGGACAGAACCTACGAGCAGTACTTC. Its translation is CASSLGDRTYEQYF.

This clonotype has a count of ten or more. J is TRBJ2-1 and V is TRBV7-9; a weak D match, TRBD1 (6 bases). The CDR3 extends over 15 amino acids. Per the germline V gene, CDR1 is SEHNR and CDR2 is FQNEAQ (reference sequence). V lost 1 base, J lost 2 bases, and 9 bases lay in between. The CDR3 is CASSLGGGAYNEQFF. The CDR3 coding sequence is TGTGCCAGCAGCTTAGGAGGGGGTGCCTACAATGAGCAGTTCTTC.

This clonotype was counted ten times or more. The J gene is TRBJ1-4, the V gene TRBV28; weak D call: TRBD1 (6 bases). The germline gives CDR1 MDHEN, CDR2 SYDVKM. V was trimmed by 3 bases and J by 4 bases, leaving 15 bases between them. This CDR3 is 16 amino acids long. The CDR3 sequence: CASSLGGYVGNEKLFF. The CDR3 bases are TGTGCCAGCAGTTTGGGGGGCTATGTGGGTAATGAAAAACTGTTTTTT.